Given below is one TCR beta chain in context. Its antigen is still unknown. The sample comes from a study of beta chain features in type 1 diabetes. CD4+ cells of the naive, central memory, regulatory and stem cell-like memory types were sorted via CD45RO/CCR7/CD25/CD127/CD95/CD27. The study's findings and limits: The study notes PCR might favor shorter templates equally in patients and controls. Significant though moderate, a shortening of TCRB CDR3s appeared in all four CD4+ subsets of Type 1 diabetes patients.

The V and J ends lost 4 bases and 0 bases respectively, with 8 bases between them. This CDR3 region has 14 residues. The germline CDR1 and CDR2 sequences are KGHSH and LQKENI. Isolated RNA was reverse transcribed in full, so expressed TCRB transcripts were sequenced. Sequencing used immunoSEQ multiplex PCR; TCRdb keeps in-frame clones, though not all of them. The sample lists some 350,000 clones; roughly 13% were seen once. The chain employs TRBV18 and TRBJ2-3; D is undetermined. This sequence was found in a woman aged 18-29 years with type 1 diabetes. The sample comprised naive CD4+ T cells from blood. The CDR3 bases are TGTGCCAGCTCACTGACACAGAGCACAGATACGCAGTATTTT. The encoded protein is CASSLTQSTDTQYF.